The 26 T cell receptor beta chains presented below share a single source sample, sequenced in a study of blood T cells in healthy people across ages. Then a second PCR, running roughly 7 to 11 cycles, was carried out with a sample-barcoded 5' primer and a J-beta primer mix. TCRdb reprocessed the 5' RACE reads with MiXCR, giving one entry per CDR3 protein. The table includes 750,000 to 950,000 distinct CDR3 sequences, about a quarter detected once. The sample was also linked to a second study, of T cells of mothers and their children.

Sample: blood. The source is a boy between 10 and 17 years old in good health.

This clonotype was seen a handful of times. This chain uses TRBV5-1 with TRBJ2-5; 7 bases line up with TRBD1. The J call may be faulty, since TRBJ2-7 better matches the DNA end. The CDR3 consists of 14 residues. CDR1 is SGHRS, CDR2 YFSETQ, per germline. This CDR3 is CASSSGQAGYEQYF. CDR3 sequence (DNA): TGCGCCAGCAGCTCAGGACAGGCCGGCTACGAGCAGTACTTC.

This clonotype turned up a few times. The conserved phenylalanine or tryptophan normally closing the CDR3 is absent here, so this likely arose from a read error. J is TRBJ2-7 and V is TRBV3-1; 7 nucleotides align to TRBD1. Germline CDR1 and CDR2: LGHDT and YNNKEL (reference sequence). CDR3 length equals 14 residues. With 4 bases clipped from V and 4 bases from J, the junction kept 7 bases outside the gene matches. The CDR3 sequence: CASSPGQGEYEQYL. CDR3 sequence (DNA): TGTGCCAGCAGCCCCGGGCAGGGGGAATACGAGCAGTACCTC.

V gene TRBV5-1 combines with J gene TRBJ1-2, with 8 bases matching TRBD1. Germline lookup yields CDR1 SGHRS and CDR2 YFSETQ. This CDR3 contains 14 residues. Trimming cost V 4 bases and J 4 bases; bases outside gene matches: 6. The CDR3 DNA sequence: TGCGCCAGCAGCGGGGGACAGGCCCTCTATGGCTACACCTTC. Its protein product is CASSGGQALYGYTF.

This clonotype has a handful of counts. The chain links TRBV18 to TRBJ2-2; D gene uncertain. The CDR3 sequence is 13 residues long. Per germline, CDR1 KGHSH and CDR2 LQKENI. V was pared by 1 base and J by 1 base, with 1 base between. The CDR3 DNA reads as TGTGCCAGCTCACCACAGAACACCGGGGAGCTGTTTTTT. It codes for CASSPQNTGELFF.

This clonotype was seen only a few times. This chain connects TRBV7-2 to TRBJ2-2, with TRBD1 matching over 8 bases. CDR3 size: 16 residues. Germline trimming cut 4 bases from V and 3 bases from J; bases unmatched to any gene: 7. Germline V gene sequence: CDR1 SGHTA, CDR2 FQGNSA. Here the CDR3 reads CASSSGQGWDTGELFF. The CDR3 nucleotides read TGTGCCAGCAGCTCCGGACAGGGATGGGACACCGGGGAGCTGTTTTTT. Full variable domain (missing parts from reference TRBV7-2 and TRBJ2-2): GAGVSQSPSNKVTEKGKDVELRCDPISGHTALYWYRQSLGQGLEFLIYFQGNSAPDKSGLPSDRFSAERTGGSVSTLTIQRTQQEDSAVYLCASSSGQGWDTGELFFGEGSRLTVL.

The chain combines TRBV11-2 with TRBJ2-5, with D tentatively TRBD2 (5 bases). The germline V gene has CDR1 SGHAT and CDR2 FQNNGV. The CDR3 covers 11 residues. Trimming took off 8 bases at V and 7 bases at J, with 11 bases between the two ends. CDR3 residues: CASLLSGTQYF. CDR3 nucleotides: TGTGCCAGCCTTTTGAGCGGGACCCAGTACTTC.

The chain links TRBV6-5 to TRBJ1-1; D is perhaps TRBD1 (6 bases). The CDR3 loop spans 14 amino acids. The V end lost 4 bases, the J end lost 2 bases, and 11 bases lay between the germline ends. Germline loops: CDR1 MNHEY, CDR2 SVGAGI. CDR3 sequence: CASSSDRPNTEAFF. The CDR3 region has the DNA TGTGCCAGCAGTTCGGACAGACCAAACACTGAAGCTTTCTTT.

The J gene is TRBJ2-5, the V gene TRBV30, with D uncertain. Gene TRBJ2-7 matches the end of the DNA better, so the J call may be wrong. Per the germline V gene, CDR1 is GTSNPN and CDR2 is SVGIG (reference sequence). The CDR3 length is 12 residues. In DNA form, the CDR3 reads TGTGCCTGGAGTCAGAGCTCCTACGAGCAGTACTTC. It specifies CAWSQSSYEQYF.

V gene TRBV3-1 combines with J gene TRBJ2-5; D perhaps matches TRBD2 (5 bases). This CDR3 is 16 amino acids long. V lost 4 bases and J lost 0, with 15 bases in between. Germline lookup yields CDR1 LGHDT and CDR2 YNNKEL (reference sequence). This CDR3 reads CASSPRGLQDQETQYF. The CDR3 nucleotides read TGTGCCAGCAGCCCCAGAGGGTTGCAGGACCAAGAGACCCAGTACTTC.

The genes are TRBV4-2 and TRBJ2-1; TRBD2 might be the D (5 bases). Germline assignment: CDR1 LGHNA and CDR2 YNFKEQ. This CDR3 has 14 amino acids. V was cut by 1 base and J by 6 bases, with 10 bases left in between. The chain's CDR3 is CASSQVGGSNEQFF. CDR3 nucleotides: TGTGCCAGCAGCCAAGTAGGCGGGTCCAATGAGCAGTTCTTC.

This rearrangement joins TRBV29-1 to TRBJ2-1, with D perhaps being TRBD1 or TRBD2 (5 bases each). Trimming shortened V by 6 bases and J by 4 bases, and 19 bases separated the two germline ends. CDR3 length: 15 residues. Germline V gene data show CDR1 as SQVTM and CDR2 as ANQGSEA. The CDR3 loop is CSVAPSGTDYNEQFF. The CDR3 DNA follows: TGCAGCGTCGCCCCCTCCGGGACGGATTACAATGAGCAGTTCTTC.

This clonotype was recorded a few times. The chain couples TRBV9 to TRBJ2-2; TRBD2 is a possible D gene (6 bases). V lost 0 bases and J 8 bases, leaving 8 bases between the germline ends. The CDR3 has 13 amino acids. Looked up from germline, CDR1 is SGDLS and CDR2 is YYNGEE. The CDR3 DNA reads as TGTGCCAGCAGCGTAGTCGGGAGTGGGGAGCTGTTTTTT. Residues: CASSVVGSGELFF. Drawing the rest from reference TRBV9 and TRBJ2-2, the complete variable domain is DSGVTQTPKHLITATGQRVTLRCSPRSGDLSVYWYQQSLDQGLQFLIQYYNGEERAKGNILERFSAQQFPDLHSELNLSSLELGDSALYFCASSVVGSGELFFGEGSRLTVL.

This chain joins TRBV4-1 and TRBJ2-5, with 14 bases lining up with TRBD2. The assigned J gene may be wrong: the sequence end matches TRBJ2-1 better. The CDR3 runs to 18 residues. Germline-derived CDR1 and CDR2 are MGHRA and YSYEKL. CDR3 sequence reads: CASSQRLAGGRGWNEQFF. DNA for the CDR3: TGCGCCAGCAGCCAGAGACTAGCGGGGGGGCGGGGTTGGAATGAGCAGTTCTTC.

The chain couples TRBV5-1 to TRBJ2-3; TRBD1 matches 8 bases. Per germline, CDR1 SGHRS and CDR2 YFSETQ. J gave up 4 bases and V 4 bases, and 8 bases lay outside the gene matches. The CDR3 has 15 residues. For the CDR3, the DNA is TGCGCCAGCAGCCCTGGACAGGGTGAAGCAGATACGCAGTATTTT. Its translation: CASSPGQGEADTQYF.

This clonotype was counted only a few times. This chain uses TRBV5-1 with TRBJ2-3, with D perhaps TRBD2 (5 bases). Trimming pared 3 bases from V and 6 bases from J, leaving 14 bases between. This CDR3 contains 14 residues. Germline V lookup: CDR1 SGHRS, CDR2 YFSETQ. As DNA, the CDR3 is TGCGCCAGCAGCTCCCAGCCGACGGGGGATACGCAGTATTTT. This translates into CASSSQPTGDTQYF.

The V call is TRBV2, the J call TRBJ2-5; possibly TRBD1 for D (6 bases). The J call may be wrong; the DNA end is better matched by TRBJ2-7. Germline lookup yields CDR1 SNHLY and CDR2 FYNNEI. The CDR3 is 12 residues long. The CDR3 DNA reads TGTGCTACAAGTCAGGGGTTCAACGAGCAGTACTTC. This gives the protein CATSQGFNEQYF.

This clonotype was seen only a few times. This chain joins TRBV12-3 or TRBV12-4 and TRBJ1-2; D uncertain. CDR3 length: 15 amino acids. The V end lost 5 bases, the J end lost 4 bases, and 17 bases lay between the germline ends. The CDR3 DNA sequence: TGTGCCAGCAGTCTCCTCCTATTAGGTGGCTATGGCTACACCTTC. Residues: CASSLLLLGGYGYTF.

In this sample, this clonotype turned up once. At one end the junction does not follow the germline gene, possibly because of a read error. The CDR3 loop reads CASSVAGVGYGQYF. CDR3 DNA sequence: TGTGCCAGCAGCGTAGCAGGGGTCGGCTACGGGCAGTACTTC. The chain employs TRBV9 and TRBJ2-7, with D possibly TRBD1 on 6 matching bases. The CDR3 covers 14 residues. Germline assignment: CDR1 SGDLS and CDR2 YYNGEE.

This rearrangement joins TRBV5-1 to TRBJ2-7; 8 bases agree with TRBD1. The CDR3 extends over 14 amino acids. V gave up 3 bases and J gave up 0 bases; unmatched junction bases: 2. Germline-derived CDR1 and CDR2 are SGHRS and YFSETQ. CDR3 DNA: TGCGCCAGCAGCTCGGGACAGGTCTCCTACGAGCAGTACTTC. Its protein is CASSSGQVSYEQYF.

This clonotype was recorded a few times. The rearrangement joins TRBV15 to TRBJ1-4; no clear D. The ends were cut back, 0 bases at V and 4 bases at J, with 12 bases in the middle. The CDR3 totals 16 residues. The V gene's germline CDR1 is LNHNV and CDR2 YYDKDF (reference sequence). CDR3 sequence: CATSRDSRAYNEKLFF. CDR3 DNA sequence: TGTGCCACCAGCAGAGATAGTCGGGCCTATAATGAAAAACTGTTTTTT.

This clonotype was observed a few times. The V gene is TRBV30, the J gene TRBJ1-2; the D gene is possibly TRBD1 (5 bases). CDR3 length equals 15 residues. V shed 2 bases and J shed 6 bases, with 19 bases lying between them. Germline V gene data show CDR1 as GTSNPN and CDR2 as SVGIG (reference sequence). CDR3 sequence reads: CAWSPPGRWGDGYTF. In DNA, the CDR3 is TGTGCCTGGAGTCCACCGGGACGGTGGGGGGATGGCTACACCTTC. The variable domain in full, with the rest retrieved from reference TRBV30 and TRBJ1-2, is SQTIHQWPATLVQPVGSPLSLECTVEGTSNPNLYWYRQAAGRGLQLLFYSVGIGQISSEVPQNLSASRPQDRQFILSSKKLLLSDSGFYLCAWSPPGRWGDGYTFGSGTRLTVV.

The chain's CDR3 is CASSQSPATNEKLFF. DNA of the CDR3: TGTGCCAGCAGCCAAAGCCCTGCAACTAATGAAAAACTGTTTTTT. This sequence joins TRBV3-1 and TRBJ1-4; D is unclear. This CDR3 has 15 residues. V lost 2 bases, J lost 0 bases, and 7 bases lay in between. CDR1 is LGHDT and CDR2 is YNNKEL in the germline V gene (reference sequence).

This chain links TRBV7-3 with TRBJ2-1; D call uncertain. CDR1 SGHTA and CDR2 FQGTGA come from the germline V gene. There are 13 residues in the CDR3. V was pared by 4 bases and J by 3 bases, with 7 bases between. The CDR3 sequence is CASSSDGYNEQFF. The CDR3 bases are TGTGCCAGCAGCTCGGACGGCTACAATGAGCAGTTCTTC.

V is TRBV12-3 or TRBV12-4 and J is TRBJ2-5; no definite D call. CDR3 length: 15 residues. The germline V and J ends were trimmed by 1 base and 4 bases, with 13 bases remaining between them. CDR3 nucleotides: TGTGCCAGCAGTTTAGAGATGGGCTACACAGAGACCCAGTACTTC. This encodes CASSLEMGYTETQYF.

To note about this clonotype: The junction and the germline gene differ at one end; a read error may be behind it. CDR3 coding DNA: TGTGCCAGCAGCCAACTTGTCGGTCGGGACAGTACTATCCAAGAGACCCAGTACTTC. Translation gives CASSQLVGRDSTIQETQYF. The V call is TRBV4-1, the J call TRBJ2-1; 7 positions match TRBD1. The end of the DNA is better explained by TRBJ2-5, so the J call may be wrong. The CDR3 spans 19 residues. CDR1 and CDR2 (germline): MGHRA, YSYEKL.

The chain links TRBV28 to TRBJ2-5, with TRBD2 matching over 10 bases. The last part of the DNA fits TRBJ2-7 better; the J call may be wrong. The CDR3 runs to 14 residues. CDR1 and CDR2 from the germline V gene are MDHEN and SYDVKM. CDR3 sequence (DNA): TGTGCCAGCAGTTTATCTAGCGGGGGTGACGAGCAGTACTTC. This gives the protein CASSLSSGGDEQYF.